A selection of T cell receptor beta chains follows, all from one sample in a study of OX40 agonist ivuxolimab in advanced cancers. The assay was immunoSEQ multiplex PCR, and TCRdb's table has in-frame clones only and misses some. The sample lists about 93,000 clones, 90% to 95% seen once, with 2.6% in the top ten. This specimen consisted of CD4+ or CD8+ T cells sorted from blood, obtained in a trial of the OX40 agonist ivuxolimab. The receptors were sampled from an adult with an advanced solid tumor such as melanoma, head and neck, liver or kidney cancer. Both conserved end residues are part of each CDR3. Each record gives: V gene, D gene, CDR3 protein. A D gene is named only where the DNA matches it firmly.

>TRBV10-3|TRBD1
CAISDAGQGADGYTF
>TRBV25-1|.
CATQMGGNSPLHF
>TRBV30|.
CAWSTPVGPQHF
>TRBV5-4|TRBD1
CASSFFGTGDQPQHF
>TRBV6-6|.
CASSYSDTDTQYF
>TRBV7-9|.
CASSAVGGNYGYTF
>TRBV5-4|.
CASSSYNEQFF
>TRBV19|.
CASSMFGYYGYTF
>TRBV6-1|TRBD1
CASNTGGGFFHGYTF
>TRBV2|.
CATLITGPEEPEQYF
>TRBV5-5|TRBD1
CASSLSTGGTEAFF
>TRBV27|.
CASSPPSYNSPLHF
>TRBV6-6|.
CASSGGYTGELFF
>TRBV27|.
CASSPNTGELFF
>TRBV10-3|.
CAISDALRYEQCF
>TRBV2|.
CASRGVGYTF
>TRBV29-1|TRBD1
CSVAGGYQETQYF
>TRBV6-5|.
CASRALSNQPQHF
>TRBV4-3|TRBD2
CASSQAAGAPNEQFF
>TRBV10-3|TRBD1
CAISEYLLEDRILTDTQYF
>TRBV15|.
CATSGFNQPQHF
>TRBV9|.
CASSVGLNNEQFF
>TRBV7-6|.
CASSSTGWQTQYF
>TRBV28|.
CASIASGTDPDTQYF
>TRBV6-6|.
CASSWPRGVQANVLTF
>TRBV6-5|.
CASRGREGANYGYTF
>TRBV27|.
CASGSGIGGTQYF
>TRBV11-2|.
CASSFGPTYNEQFF
>TRBV30|TRBD1
CAWGTGQGASDTQYF
>TRBV9|.
CASSGKDSSPYEQYF
>TRBV6-1|.
CASSETVTQYF
>TRBV5-1|TRBD1
CASSHSDRGWQETQYF
>TRBV6-5|.
CASSLGGGAEAFF
>TRBV27|.
CASSLGANSPLHF
>TRBV9|.
CASSGQTVNTEAFF
>TRBV15|.
CATSRPLGDMNTEAFF
>TRBV6-5|.
CASSYNRVETQYF
>TRBV4-1|.
CASSALLENTEAFF
>TRBV9|.
CASSVGDGAYEQYF
>TRBV5-1|.
CASSLSGVGAEAFF
>TRBV9|TRBD2
CASSVGSSGDQETQYF
>TRBV15|.
CATSRDLQSSYNEQFF
>TRBV9|.
CASSVGFTSSYEQYF
>TRBV6-5|.
CASSYGGTEAFF
>TRBV19|.
CASSIGGLEAFF
>TRBV4-1|.
CASSQSQQGGSPLHF
>TRBV4-3|.
CASSQVIEDTQYF
>TRBV6-5|TRBD2
CASSQRGPGDTQYF
>TRBV5-1|.
CASSLEMVKYGYTF
>TRBV27|.
CASSLRPGRLIYTEAFF